What follows are 21 T cell receptor beta chains derived from one specimen sequenced in a study of blood T cell repertoires in COVID-19. The protocol was immunoSEQ multiplex PCR, while the TCRdb copy is restricted to in-frame clones and leaves out a portion. The table records about 380,000 clones, 70% to 85% of them present only once. The sequencing sample was made of peripheral blood. The receptor set was obtained from a human donor with acute or convalescent COVID-19. The donor label of this sample is uncertain.

The gene calls are TRBV9 and TRBJ1-6, with D possibly TRBD1 on 5 matching bases. V lost 3 bases to trimming and J lost 0 bases, with 19 bases between them. The length of the CDR3 is 19 residues. Germline V gene sequence: CDR1 SGDLS, CDR2 YYNGEE. For the CDR3, the DNA is TGTGCCAGCAGCGCGGGGGGACCGACTACCCTCTCCTATAATTCACCCCTCCACTTT. Amino acid sequence: CASSAGGPTTLSYNSPLHF.

The V call is TRBV6-5, the J call TRBJ1-1; D ambiguous. The germline V gene encodes CDR1 MNHEY and CDR2 SVGAGI. Trimming left V 4 bases short and J 0 bases short, with 9 bases between. CDR3 length equals 14 residues. The CDR3 loop is CASSLRRMNTEAFF. The CDR3 DNA sequence: TGTGCCAGCAGTTTAAGGCGGATGAACACTGAAGCTTTCTTT.

In this sample, this clone turned up a few times. The chain employs TRBV18 and TRBJ1-2, with 11 bases fitting TRBD1. Trimming took 4 bases from V and 8 from J; bases not matched to a gene: 12. The CDR3 consists of 16 residues. From germline, CDR1 is KGHSH and CDR2 LQKENI. As DNA, the CDR3 is TGTGCCAGCTCACTAACGTGGACAGGGGGCCCAGTCGGCTACACCTTC. Its translation is CASSLTWTGGPVGYTF.

This chain connects TRBV30 to TRBJ1-6, with 7 bases aligning to TRBD1. The CDR3 consists of 14 residues. Trimming removed 3 bases from V and 9 bases from J; junction bases left unmatched: 8. Germline values: CDR1 GTSNPN, CDR2 SVGIG (reference sequence). The CDR3 bases are TGTGCCTGGAGGCCGGAAGGGACAGCTTCACCCCTCCACTTT. Translated: CAWRPEGTASPLHF.

The rearrangement uses TRBV6-2 or TRBV6-3 and TRBJ1-1, with TRBD1 as a possible D gene (6 bases). Trimming cost V 0 bases and J 4 bases, with 12 bases left between them. CDR1 is MNHEY and CDR2 is SVGEGT in the germline V gene. CDR3 length equals 15 residues. CDR3 in DNA: TGTGCCAGCAGTTACTCGCGGGGGCGAGGCACTGAAGCTTTCTTT. Translation gives CASSYSRGRGTEAFF.

V is TRBV29-1 and J is TRBJ2-2; D is possibly TRBD2 (7 bases). This CDR3 has 20 residues. Germline CDR1 reads SQVTM; CDR2 reads ANQGSEA. Trimming removed 5 bases from V and 4 bases from J, with 32 bases in between. Here the CDR3 reads CSVSPRLVRRGGATTGELFF. The CDR3 coding sequence is TGCAGCGTTAGCCCACGACTGGTTCGCAGAGGGGGGGCCACCACCGGGGAGCTGTTTTTT.

This clone came up once. Here the CDR3 DNA reads TGTGCCACCAGCAGAGGGTGGGCAGGGGGCGCCGGTCAGCCCCAGCATTTT. Translated: CATSRGWAGGAGQPQHF. The chain employs TRBV15 and TRBJ1-5; 8 bases match TRBD1. Trimming at V came to 1 base and at J to 6 bases, leaving 11 bases not matched to a gene. This CDR3 spans 17 amino acids. Germline V CDR1 and CDR2: LNHNV, YYDKDF (reference sequence). The full variable domain, its missing parts supplied by reference TRBV15 and TRBJ1-5, is DAMVIQNPRYQVTQFGKPVTLSCSQTLNHNVMYWYQQKSSQAPKLLFHYYDKDFNNEADTPDNFQSRRPNTSFCFLDIRSPGLGDTAMYLCATSRGWAGGAGQPQHFGDGTRLSIL.

The rearrangement uses TRBV6-6 and TRBJ1-5; D not certain. The CDR3 is 16 amino acids. V dropped 2 bases and J dropped 3 bases, with 14 bases sitting between them. Germline values: CDR1 MNHNY, CDR2 SVGAGI (reference sequence). The CDR3 DNA reads TGTGCCAGCAGTTACGGGAGGACGGAAAACAATCAGCCCCAGCATTTT. Translating it yields CASSYGRTENNQPQHF.

The rearrangement links TRBV18 to TRBJ1-3; the match to TRBD1 covers 8 bases. Unmatched junction bases numbered 12, after V lost 6 bases and J lost 8 bases. This CDR3 is 15 amino acids long. Per germline, CDR1 KGHSH and CDR2 LQKENI. CDR3 in DNA: TGTGCCAGCTCCCGCGAAGGACAGGGTCCAGACACCATATATTTT. Protein sequence: CASSREGQGPDTIYF.

The V gene is TRBV28, the J gene TRBJ1-5; 9 nucleotides line up with TRBD1. V gave up 4 bases and J gave up 0 bases; unmatched junction bases: 7. CDR3 length: 17 amino acids. Germline V lookup: CDR1 MDHEN, CDR2 SYDVKM. The CDR3 protein is CASSSGTGPYSNQPQHF. For the CDR3, the DNA is TGTGCCAGCAGTTCAGGGACAGGGCCCTATAGCAATCAGCCCCAGCATTTT. The variable domain in full, with the rest retrieved from reference TRBV28 and TRBJ1-5, is DVKVTQSSRYLVKRTGEKVFLECVQDMDHENMFWYRQDPGLGLRLIYFSYDVKMKEKGDIPEGYSVSREKKERFSLILESASTNQTSMYLCASSSGTGPYSNQPQHFGDGTRLSIL.

The chain recombines TRBV27 with TRBJ2-4, with 9 bases lining up with TRBD2. In germline, CDR1 is MNHEY, CDR2 SMNVEV (reference sequence). The CDR3 contains 16 residues. The J segment lost 3 bases and the V segment lost 5 bases, leaving 8 bases of the junction unmatched. The CDR3 is CASSVQREANKNIQYF. The CDR3 region has the DNA TGTGCCAGCAGTGTCCAGCGGGAGGCCAACAAAAACATTCAGTACTTC.

Only a few counts were recorded for this clone. This CDR3 is CASGREYGYTF. The CDR3 nucleotides read TGTGCCAGCGGCAGGGAATATGGCTACACCTTC. This chain joins TRBV6-6 and TRBJ1-2; D is possibly TRBD1 (5 bases). The germline gives CDR1 MNHNY, CDR2 SVGAGI (reference sequence). V shed 8 bases and J shed 5 bases, with 9 bases lying between them. The CDR3 is 11 amino acids.

The rearrangement links TRBV2 to TRBJ1-2, with D possibly matching TRBD1 (6 bases). Germline V gene data show CDR1 as SNHLY and CDR2 as FYNNEI. The CDR3 is made up of 15 amino acids. Trimming pared 4 bases from V and 5 bases from J, leaving 17 bases between. CDR3 in amino acids: CASSGGPGVRYGYTF. DNA of the CDR3: TGTGCCAGCAGTGGGGGGCCAGGGGTCCGATATGGCTACACCTTC.

With regard to this clone: This may arise from a read error, as a much more abundant clone is one base away. The chain uses TRBV12-3 or TRBV12-4 and TRBJ2-1, with D maybe TRBD1 (6 bases). This CDR3 is built from 11 residues. Trimming stripped 5 bases from V and 7 bases from J, with 6 bases between. CDR3 in DNA: TGTGCCAGCAGTCAGGGGAATGAGCAGTTCTTC. This gives the protein CASSQGNEQFF.

V usage is TRBV19 and J usage is TRBJ1-5; perhaps TRBD1 as D (5 bases). Germline CDR1 reads LNHDA; CDR2 reads SQIVND (reference sequence). This CDR3 contains 17 residues. The V end was cut by 7 bases, the J end by 1 base, with 20 bases between. CDR3 amino acids: CASKSPVGHPSNQPQHF. CDR3 coding DNA: TGTGCCAGTAAGTCCCCGGTGGGGCACCCAAGCAATCAGCCCCAGCATTTT.

This chain links TRBV5-1 with TRBJ1-1; D unclear. The CDR3 is made up of 14 amino acids. Between the trimmed V and J ends, which lost 2 bases and 10 bases, there was a span of 18 bases. The V gene's germline CDR1 is SGHRS and CDR2 YFSETQ. CDR3 nucleotides: TGCGCCAGCAGCTTAGGTGTGGAGGGTCTAGGAGCTTTCTTT. It codes for CASSLGVEGLGAFF.

This clone showed up just a few times. This chain joins TRBV6-5 and TRBJ2-5; 15 bases agree with TRBD2. Germline CDR1 is MNHEY and CDR2 is SVGAGI. The CDR3 loop spans 15 amino acids. V shed 8 bases, J shed 4 bases, and the junction held 5 bases outside the gene matches. The CDR3 region has the DNA TGTGCCAGCGGGACTAGCGGGGGGATGGTAGAGACCCAGTACTTC. Protein product: CASGTSGGMVETQYF.

This clone has a single count. This chain links TRBV27 with TRBJ2-1; 7 nucleotides line up with TRBD1. The CDR3 totals 16 residues. Germline V gene lookup returns CDR1 MNHEY and CDR2 SMNVEV (reference sequence). J gave up 2 bases and V 5 bases, and 9 bases lay outside the gene matches. CDR3 in amino acids: CASSPGQFDPYNEQFF. The CDR3, as DNA: TGTGCCAGCAGTCCGGGACAGTTTGATCCCTACAATGAGCAGTTCTTC.

This sequence joins TRBV11-2 and TRBJ1-3; D call uncertain. Per germline, CDR1 SGHAT and CDR2 FQNNGV. V dropped 2 bases and J dropped 4 bases, with 12 bases sitting between them. The CDR3 runs to 15 residues. The CDR3 is CASSLPHSGGNTIYF. The CDR3 bases are TGTGCCAGCAGCTTACCACACTCCGGGGGAAACACCATATATTTT.

CDR3 region: CASSPEQGGQPQHF. CDR3 in DNA: TGTGCCAGCTCACCGGAGCAGGGGGGCCAGCCCCAGCATTTT. J is TRBJ1-5 and V is TRBV18; 7 bases align to TRBD1. The CDR3 covers 14 residues. The germline CDR1 and CDR2 sequences are KGHSH and LQKENI. J gave up 7 bases and V 3 bases, and 6 bases lay outside the gene matches.

V usage is TRBV3-1 (or the pseudogene TRBV3-2) and J usage is TRBJ1-1; possibly TRBD1 for D (5 bases). Per germline, CDR1 LGHDT and CDR2 YNNKEL (reference sequence). V lost 0 bases and J 5 bases, leaving 13 bases between the germline ends. This CDR3 comprises 15 residues. The CDR3 loop is CASSQEDRYKTEAFF. CDR3 sequence (DNA): TGTGCCAGCAGCCAAGAAGACAGATACAAGACTGAAGCTTTCTTT.